The present TCR beta chain was sequenced within a study of blood T cell repertoires in COVID-19. Whole-study context: The analysed material was cDNA or gDNA that came from T cells, B-cell-depleted T cells, or PBMCs.

How the authors handled the data: How many nucleated cells were present was estimated from reference gene primer amplification. Measured with immunoSEQ multiplex PCR; TCRdb has only the in-frame clones, and not every one. The DNA was the basis for D and trimming; V, J and clone size are from that table. The sample yields more than 350,000 clones, 85% to 90% seen once. Trimming took 4 bases from V and 8 from J; bases not matched to a gene: 3. This CDR3 has 13 residues. Sequenced: PBMCs or T cells enriched from blood (not recorded which). The rearrangement joins TRBV12-3 or TRBV12-4 to TRBJ1-2; 11 bases are shared with TRBD1. The clonotype originates from a man younger than 30 who had recovered from COVID-19. CDR3 in amino acids: CASSSDRGLGYTF. DNA for the CDR3: TGTGCCAGCAGTTCGGACAGGGGGCTCGGCTACACCTTC.